Listed below are T cell receptor beta chains from one sample, sequenced in a study of regulatory T cells in long-lasting Graves disease. TCRdb itself ran the multiplex PCR reads through MiXCR, one entry per CDR3 protein. This repertoire shows 300,000 to 400,000 distinct CDR3 sequences, around 15% found once; its top ten account for about a fifth. Source: peripheral blood mononuclear cells (PBMCs), taken at new diagnosis, from a patient treated with antithyroid drugs. Receptor source: a female donor with Graves disease. Both conserved end residues are part of each CDR3. The D gene is left open where the match is weak. Part of the rows lack a size; the others show once, few, many or a class for expanded clones.

>TRBJ2-7|NA|NA|TRBV6-5
CASSYSGTTSSYEQYF
TGTGCCAGCAGTTACTCGGGGACCACAAGCTCCTACGAGCAGTACTTC
>TRBJ2-1|TRBD2|many|TRBV11-2
CASSPLAGGLEQFF
TGTGCCAGCAGCCCCCTAGCGGGGGGGTTGGAGCAGTTCTTC
>TRBJ1-1|NA|many|TRBV3-1
CASSQYQGHTEAFF
TGTGCCAGCAGCCAATATCAGGGCCACACTGAAGCTTTCTTT
>TRBJ1-6|TRBD1|few|TRBV20-1
CSSDQTGANSPLHF
TGCAGTTCCGACCAGACAGGGGCGAATTCACCCCTCCACTTT
>TRBJ1-1|TRBD1|many|TRBV19
CASSIDRDRALNTEAFF
TGTGCCAGTAGTATAGACCGGGACAGGGCTTTGAACACTGAAGCTTTCTTT
>TRBJ2-2|TRBD2|many|TRBV12-3/TRBV12-4
CASSPKSIWREGHTGELFF
TGTGCCAGCAGTCCAAAGAGTATATGGCGGGAGGGCCACACCGGGGAGCTGTTTTTT
>TRBJ1-4|NA|many|TRBV9
CASSVAAGKEKLFF
TGTGCCAGCAGCGTAGCGGCCGGGAAGGAAAAACTGTTTTTT
>TRBJ2-7|TRBD2|many|TRBV7-2
CASSLVASGSHEQYF
TGTGCCAGCAGCTTAGTGGCTAGCGGGAGCCACGAGCAGTACTTC
>TRBJ1-2|NA|many|TRBV19
CASTRPGQTVNYGYTF
TGTGCCAGTACCCGGCCGGGGCAAACGGTCAACTATGGCTACACCTTC
>TRBJ2-7|NA|many|TRBV20-1
CSAARVGGDEQYF
TGCAGTGCCGCCAGGGTCGGAGGAGACGAGCAGTACTTC
>TRBJ2-3|TRBD1|many|TRBV4-1
CASSQDLAGGGDTQYF
TGCGCCAGCAGCCAAGATCTCGCAGGGGGCGGAGATACGCAGTATTTT
>TRBJ2-3|TRBD2|NA|TRBV27
CASSFVRGGARDTQYF
TGTGCCAGCAGTTTTGTTCGCGGGGGGGCTCGGGATACGCAGTATTTT
>TRBJ2-7|NA|many|TRBV12-3/TRBV12-4
CASGPGGGVEQYF
TGTGCCAGCGGACCGGGCGGAGGGGTCGAGCAGTACTTC
>TRBJ2-7|NA|many|TRBV6-2/TRBV6-3
CASSGTKYEQYF
TGTGCCAGCAGCGGAACTAAGTACGAGCAGTACTTC
>TRBJ2-2|NA|many|TRBV7-9
CASSPTGELFF
TGTGCCAGCAGTCCTACCGGGGAGCTGTTTTTT
>TRBJ1-5|NA|many|TRBV2
CASSEGQFNQPQHF
TGTGCCAGCAGTGAAGGGCAGTTCAATCAGCCCCAGCATTTT
>TRBJ2-2|TRBD2|many|TRBV6-1
CASSQGLAGDPGELFF
TGTGCCAGCAGCCAGGGACTAGCGGGAGACCCCGGGGAGCTGTTTTTT
>TRBJ1-6|NA|many|TRBV6-1
CASISSPLHF
TGTGCCAGCATTAGCTCACCCCTCCACTTT
>TRBJ2-3|NA|NA|TRBV20-1
CSASGVTSTDTQYF
TGCAGTGCTAGCGGGGTTACTAGCACAGATACGCAGTATTTT
>TRBJ1-2|NA|NA|TRBV27
CASSLYKGVLNGYTF
TGTGCCAGCAGTTTATATAAGGGGGTCCTGAATGGCTACACCTTC
>TRBJ2-2|TRBD1|many|TRBV5-1
CASSLQGARGTGELFF
TGCGCCAGCAGCTTACAGGGGGCGCGGGGCACCGGGGAGCTGTTTTTT
>TRBJ1-1|NA|NA|TRBV24-1
CATSDLTGREAFF
TGTGCCACCAGTGATTTGACCGGGAGGGAAGCTTTCTTT
>TRBJ2-3|TRBD2|few|TRBV13
CASDYGLAGDTQYF
TGTGCCAGCGATTACGGGCTAGCGGGAGATACGCAGTATTTT
>TRBJ1-5|TRBD1|many|TRBV12-3/TRBV12-4
CASKTGGLQPQHF
TGTGCCAGCAAAACAGGGGGGCTCCAGCCCCAGCATTTT
>TRBJ2-1|TRBD2|few|TRBV19
CASTPLWTSGRDYNEQFF
TGTGCCAGTACCCCTCTCTGGACTAGCGGGAGGGATTACAATGAGCAGTTCTTC
>TRBJ1-2|NA|many|TRBV19
CASRGTGPHYGYTF
TGTGCCAGTAGGGGGACCGGACCTCACTATGGCTACACCTTC
>TRBJ2-7|NA|many|TRBV3-1
CASSQGNAGNYEQYF
TGTGCCAGCAGCCAAGGGAATGCAGGGAACTACGAGCAGTACTTC
>TRBJ1-1|NA|NA|TRBV6-1
CASGYMNTEAFF
TGTGCCAGCGGCTACATGAACACTGAAGCTTTCTTT
>TRBJ1-5|TRBD1|many|TRBV2
CASVGQGGNQPQHF
TGTGCCAGCGTAGGACAGGGCGGCAATCAGCCCCAGCATTTT
>TRBJ2-7|NA|many|TRBV5-6
CASSTGTFYEQYF
TGTGCCAGCAGCACCGGGACCTTCTACGAGCAGTACTTC
>TRBJ1-2|TRBD1|many|TRBV12-3/TRBV12-4
CASSTGGYGYTF
TGTGCCAGCAGTACAGGGGGCTATGGCTACACCTTC
>TRBJ1-5|TRBD1|many|TRBV6-1
CASRPPYRGSNQPQHF
TGTGCCAGCAGGCCCCCCTACAGGGGTAGCAATCAGCCCCAGCATTTT